The rows below give T cell receptor beta chains drawn from one sample of a study of cytomegalovirus exposure and HLA in healthy donors. This table comes from immunoSEQ multiplex PCR, and its TCRdb copy is limited to in-frame clones, with some not included. Of fewer than 120,000 clones in the sample, around 80% were seen once. The sample consisted of PBMCs. The receptors stem from a man aged 25 to 40 in good health and CMV-seropositive. Each CDR3 is given with its conserved first and last residue. The order of the fields is clone size, J gene, V gene, D gene, CDR3 protein, CDR3 DNA. A D gene is named only where the DNA matches it firmly. For some rows the clone size is stated as once, few or many, or as a class when expanded; others skip it.

>.|TRBJ1-2|TRBV5-6|TRBD1
CASSFTGPGQATYGYTF
TGTGCCAGCAGCTTTACTGGGCCGGGACAGGCAACCTATGGCTACACCTTC
>.|TRBJ2-1|TRBV7-9|TRBD2
CASSLVSGGYNEQFF
TGTGCCAGCAGCTTAGTCTCCGGGGGGTACAATGAGCAGTTCTTC
>.|TRBJ2-5|TRBV2|.
CASNTQPGASGEETQYF
TGTGCCAGCAACACCCAACCAGGGGCTAGCGGCGAAGAGACCCAGTACTTC
>.|TRBJ1-6|TRBV2|.
CASSLTDPYNSPLHF
TGTGCCAGCAGTTTGACAGACCCCTATAATTCCCCCCTCCACTTT
>.|TRBJ2-7|TRBV27|TRBD2
CASSLLAGPSYEQYF
TGTGCCAGCAGTTTACTAGCGGGGCCTTCCTACGAGCAGTACTTC
>.|TRBJ1-4|TRBV7-9|TRBD1
CASSLGPTGSEEKLFF
TGTGCCAGCAGCCTAGGCCCGACAGGGAGTGAGGAAAAACTGTTTTTT
>.|TRBJ1-2|TRBV13|.
CASSADSYGYTF
TGTGCCAGCAGCGCCGACAGCTATGGCTACACCTTC
>.|TRBJ1-3|TRBV5-1|.
CASSLDTEPGNTIYF
TGCGCCAGCAGCTTGGACACGGAGCCTGGAAACACCATATATTTT
>.|TRBJ1-5|TRBV6-1|.
CASSPGHGVNQPQHF
TGTGCCAGCAGTCCGGGACACGGAGTTAATCAGCCCCAGCATTTT
>.|TRBJ2-3|TRBV4-3|.
CASSQHTQDTDTQYF
TGCGCCAGCAGCCAGCACACACAGGACACAGATACGCAGTATTTT
>.|TRBJ2-2|TRBV7-9|.
CASPPRYENTGELFF
TGTGCCAGTCCCCCGCGGTATGAGAACACCGGGGAGCTGTTTTTT
>.|TRBJ2-1|TRBV7-2|TRBD1
CASSLVAGGKYYNEQFF
TGTGCCAGCAGCTTAGTAGCAGGGGGAAAGTATTACAATGAGCAGTTCTTC
>.|TRBJ2-3|TRBV28|TRBD2
CASSALAGGPGDTQYF
TGTGCCAGCAGTGCATTAGCGGGGGGGCCGGGAGATACGCAGTATTTT
>.|TRBJ2-7|TRBV7-9|.
CASSSPGLGYEQYF
TGTGCCAGCAGCTCCCCGGGACTGGGGTACGAGCAGTACTTC
>.|TRBJ1-2|TRBV4-3|TRBD1
CASSAGTGNYGYTF
TGCGCCAGCAGCGCCGGGACAGGGAACTATGGCTACACCTTC
>.|TRBJ1-6|TRBV10-2|TRBD1
CASSPGQAFYNSPLHF
TGCGCCAGCAGCCCAGGACAGGCTTTCTATAATTCACCCCTCCACTTT
>.|TRBJ1-4|TRBV19|TRBD1
CASSIRTGNEKLFF
TGTGCCAGTAGTATCCGGACAGGGAATGAAAAACTGTTTTTT
>.|TRBJ2-3|TRBV6-5|.
CASSYSGLSSTDTQYF
TGTGCCAGCAGTTACTCTGGCCTCTCTAGCACAGATACGCAGTATTTT
>few|TRBJ2-1|TRBV27|TRBD2
CASSQLPPLAGPPPGEQFF
TGTGCCAGCAGTCAACTCCCCCCACTAGCGGGGCCTCCTCCCGGTGAGCAGTTCTTC
>.|TRBJ2-3|TRBV7-2|.
CASSESTDTQYF
TGTGCCAGCAGCGAGAGCACAGATACGCAGTATTTT
>.|TRBJ2-3|TRBV25-1|TRBD2
CATGGATDTQYF
TGTGCCACCGGGGGGGCCACAGATACGCAGTATTTT
>.|TRBJ1-2|TRBV9|.
CASSAPSGQGHGYTF
TGTGCCAGCAGCGCCCCAAGCGGGCAGGGTCATGGCTACACCTTC
>.|TRBJ2-7|TRBV9|.
CASSANREPRYEQYF
TGTGCCAGCAGCGCGAACAGGGAACCGCGCTACGAGCAGTACTTC